The 30 T cell receptor beta chains reported below all come from one sample, sequenced in a study of T cells after yellow fever vaccination. TCRdb passed the 5' RACE reads through MiXCR, listing each CDR3 protein once. The data show hundreds of thousands of distinct CDR3 sequences, roughly 3.5% seen once. The sequencing here drew on PBMCs, taken on the day of the yellow fever booster vaccination. The receptors derive from a man between 18 and 29 years old who received the YFV17D yellow fever vaccine.

Of note for this clonotype: One end of the junction varies from germline; a read error may be responsible. The J gene is TRBJ1-2, the V gene TRBV7-9; D unresolved. This CDR3 region has 12 residues. Germline assignment: CDR1 SEHNR and CDR2 FQNEAQ (reference sequence). CDR3 coding DNA: TGTGCCAGAAGCTACCCAGGCTATGGCTCCACCTTC. Translated, it gives CARSYPGYGSTF.

This clonotype came up many times. This chain connects TRBV7-2 to TRBJ2-7, with 8 bases lining up with TRBD1. The CDR3 sequence is 15 residues long. V was clipped by 4 bases and J by 3 bases; unmatched bases: 8. Germline V CDR1 and CDR2: SGHTA, FQGNSA. The DNA for the CDR3 is TGTGCCAGCAGCTGGACCGGGACAGGAGACTACGAGCAGTACTTC. Its translation: CASSWTGTGDYEQYF.

This clonotype has ten or more counts. The chain combines TRBV27 with TRBJ2-2; possible D gene TRBD1, 5 bases. V was cut by 4 bases and J by 5 bases, with 17 bases left in between. This CDR3 spans 16 amino acids. Germline values: CDR1 MNHEY, CDR2 SMNVEV (reference sequence). This chain's CDR3 is CASSSRGDRITGELFF. CDR3 nucleotide sequence: TGTGCCAGCAGTTCGCGTGGAGACAGAATAACCGGGGAGCTGTTTTTT.

This clonotype was counted between two and nine times. V and J are TRBV12-3 or TRBV12-4 and TRBJ2-1; weak D call: TRBD2 (6 bases). Trimming shortened V by 6 bases and J by 10 bases, and 16 bases separated the two germline ends. This CDR3 region has 13 residues. CDR3 nucleotides: TGTGCCAGCAGAGGGGATTGGGCGGGGGAGCAGTTCTTC. Translated, it gives CASRGDWAGEQFF.

This clonotype was detected ten times or more. The chain links TRBV7-2 to TRBJ2-7; TRBD1 agrees at 10 bases. The germline CDR1 and CDR2 sequences are SGHTA and FQGNSA. The CDR3 loop spans 15 amino acids. With 3 bases clipped from V and 7 bases from J, the junction kept 9 bases outside the gene matches. The CDR3 protein is CASSLMTGGAGEQYF. CDR3 DNA: TGTGCCAGCAGCTTGATGACAGGGGGCGCGGGGGAGCAGTACTTC.

This rearrangement joins TRBV12-5 to TRBJ2-5; no clear D gene. The CDR3 loop spans 13 amino acids. V was cut by 5 bases and J by 2 bases, with 9 bases left in between. CDR1 LGHNT and CDR2 FRNRAP come from the germline V gene. In DNA form, the CDR3 reads TGTGCTAGTGGTCTTGACTTACAAGAGACCCAGTACTTC. Encoded protein: CASGLDLQETQYF.

This clonotype appeared a few times. This CDR3 is CASSLDGRPTYEQYF. The DNA of the CDR3 is TGTGCCAGCAGCTTGGACGGAAGACCTACCTACGAGCAGTACTTC. The chain carries TRBV5-4 and TRBJ2-7; D call uncertain. The V end was cut by 0 bases, the J end by 2 bases, with 12 bases between. The germline V gene has CDR1 SGHNT and CDR2 YYREEE (reference sequence). The CDR3 totals 15 residues.

This clonotype was found many times. CDR3 loop: CASSQNEDRDKNIQYF. For the CDR3, the DNA is TGCGCCAGCAGCCAAAACGAAGACAGGGACAAAAACATTCAGTACTTC. The chain joins TRBV4-1 to TRBJ2-4, with 7 bases lining up with TRBD1. The J segment lost 3 bases and the V segment lost 2 bases, leaving 7 bases of the junction unmatched. CDR1 is MGHRA and CDR2 is YSYEKL in the germline V gene. This CDR3 comprises 16 residues.

In its sample, this clonotype was seen many times. The chain employs TRBV5-1 and TRBJ2-5; D not certain. Between the trimmed V and J ends, which lost 4 bases and 0 bases, there was a span of 10 bases. Germline-derived CDR1 and CDR2 are SGHRS and YFSETQ. This CDR3 region has 14 residues. The CDR3 region has the DNA TGCGCCAGCAGCGTCGACCTAAACCAAGAGACCCAGTACTTC. It is translated as CASSVDLNQETQYF.

The sample holds many counts of this clonotype. The chain has TRBV5-1 and TRBJ2-2; D ambiguous. Germline V CDR1 and CDR2: SGHRS, YFSETQ. Trimming took off 2 bases at V and 5 bases at J, with 13 bases between the two ends. The CDR3 sequence is 15 residues long. The CDR3 sequence is CASSFGSSRTGELFF. For the CDR3, the DNA is TGCGCCAGCAGCTTTGGCAGTAGCCGGACCGGGGAGCTGTTTTTT.

This clonotype was detected many times. The chain combines TRBV7-2 with TRBJ1-5; D remains ambiguous. CDR3 size: 14 residues. The germline gives CDR1 SGHTA, CDR2 FQGNSA. V shed 5 bases and J shed 4 bases, with 12 bases lying between them. DNA for the CDR3: TGTGCCAGCAGCCCCTCAGTGGGAAATCAGCCCCAGCATTTT. This sequence encodes CASSPSVGNQPQHF.

There are a few counts of this clonotype. The CDR3 region is CAWSRWGRDTEAFF. CDR3 DNA sequence: TGTGCCTGGAGCCGATGGGGCCGGGACACTGAAGCTTTCTTT. The rearrangement joins TRBV30 to TRBJ1-1; D might be TRBD1 (5 bases). Germline V gene sequence: CDR1 GTSNPN, CDR2 SVGIG (reference sequence). The length of the CDR3 is 14 residues. V gave up 3 bases and J gave up 3 bases, with 14 bases separating them.

This clonotype was counted a few times. The genes are TRBV7-2 and TRBJ2-5; tentative D call: TRBD2 (6 bases). This CDR3 has 14 amino acids. V was trimmed by 4 bases and J by 4 bases, leaving 13 bases between them. Germline CDR1 and CDR2: SGHTA and FQGNSA. The CDR3 DNA is TGTGCCAGCAGCTGGCAGACTAGTGGAGAGACCCAGTACTTC. Amino acid sequence: CASSWQTSGETQYF. The complete variable domain, with remaining parts taken from reference TRBV7-2 and TRBJ2-5, reads GAGVSQSPSNKVTEKGKDVELRCDPISGHTALYWYRQSLGQGLEFLIYFQGNSAPDKSGLPSDRFSAERTGGSVSTLTIQRTQQEDSAVYLCASSWQTSGETQYFGPGTRLLVL.

Only a few counts were recorded for this clonotype. This chain links TRBV7-9 with TRBJ1-5, with no clear D. V shed 4 bases and J shed 7 bases, with 14 bases lying between them. The CDR3 covers 14 residues. Germline V CDR1 and CDR2: SEHNR, FQNEAQ (reference sequence). The CDR3 loop is CASSYLGPGQPQHF. CDR3 coding DNA: TGTGCCAGCAGCTACCTCGGCCCGGGGCAGCCCCAGCATTTT.

This clonotype was picked up a small number of times. The CDR3 loop reads CASSQVPAMNTEAFF. CDR3 in DNA: TGCGCCAGCAGCCAGGTTCCAGCAATGAACACTGAAGCTTTCTTT. The genes are TRBV4-3 and TRBJ1-1, with D hard to call. The CDR3 extends over 15 amino acids. Germline values: CDR1 LGHNA, CDR2 YSLEER. V lost 3 bases, J lost 0 bases, and 11 bases lay in between.

V is TRBV2 and J is TRBJ2-4; D not resolved. The CDR3 consists of 15 residues. The germline V and J ends were trimmed by 6 bases and 0 bases, with 12 bases remaining between them. Looked up from germline, CDR1 is SNHLY and CDR2 is FYNNEI. The DNA of the CDR3 is TGTGCCAGCAGCTCTTTGAACCGAGCCAAAAACATTCAGTACTTC. Its translation: CASSSLNRAKNIQYF.

In this sample, this clonotype turned up many times. The chain has TRBV5-1 and TRBJ1-4, with a weak D call TRBD1 (5 bases). The germline gives CDR1 SGHRS, CDR2 YFSETQ. The CDR3 spans 14 residues. V lost 3 bases to trimming and J lost 2 bases, with 8 bases between them. CDR3 in amino acids: CASSSTVTNEKLFF. The CDR3 bases are TGCGCCAGCAGCTCGACAGTCACTAATGAAAAACTGTTTTTT.

This clonotype occurred a few times. V is TRBV5-4 and J is TRBJ2-3; D may be TRBD1 (5 bases). Germline assignment: CDR1 SGHNT and CDR2 YYREEE (reference sequence). Trimming left V 4 bases short and J 4 bases short, with 16 bases between. The CDR3 is 15 amino acids. CDR3 DNA sequence: TGTGCCAGCAGCCAAACAGGTTCAGTCGCAGATACGCAGTATTTT. As protein: CASSQTGSVADTQYF.

There are many counts of this clonotype. The rearrangement uses TRBV13 and TRBJ2-4; D may be TRBD2 (5 bases). Trimming pared 1 base from V and 2 bases from J, leaving 12 bases between. The germline CDR1 and CDR2 sequences are PRHDT and FYEKMQ (reference sequence). This CDR3 comprises 16 residues. The CDR3, as DNA: TGTGCCAGCAGCTTAGCTCGGGGTTGGTCCAAAAACATTCAGTACTTC. Its translation: CASSLARGWSKNIQYF. The full variable domain, rest sourced from reference TRBV13 and TRBJ2-4, is AAGVIQSPRHLIKEKRETATLKCYPIPRHDTVYWYQQGPGQDPQFLISFYEKMQSDKGSIPDRFSAQQFSDYHSELNMSSLELGDSALYFCASSLARGWSKNIQYFGAGTRLSVL.

This clonotype was seen a handful of times. The chain joins TRBV6-4 to TRBJ2-7; 9 bases align to TRBD1. V lost 7 bases and J lost 2; bases outside the gene matches: 9. Germline V gives CDR1 MRHNA, CDR2 SNTAGT. CDR3 length: 15 residues. The chain's CDR3 is CASISVGQGPYEQYF. The DNA of the CDR3 is TGTGCCAGCATTTCCGTTGGACAGGGGCCCTACGAGCAGTACTTC.

This clonotype has just a few counts. The V and J genes are TRBV7-2 and TRBJ1-5; weak D call: TRBD1 (5 bases). The CDR3 has 15 residues. V lost 2 bases, J lost 7 bases, and 15 bases lay in between. Germline lookup yields CDR1 SGHTA and CDR2 FQGNSA. The CDR3: CASSLLGGAGQPQHF. In DNA form, the CDR3 reads TGTGCCAGCAGCTTATTGGGAGGGGCAGGACAGCCCCAGCATTTT.

This clonotype has ten or more counts. CDR3 sequence reads: CASSPRRGTDTQYF. The DNA of the CDR3 is TGTGCCAGCAGCCCCCGCAGGGGCACAGATACGCAGTATTTT. The chain has TRBV7-3 and TRBJ2-3, with a possible D match to TRBD1 (5 bases). The CDR3 length is 14 residues. The V end was cut by 5 bases, the J end by 1 base, with 10 bases between. Germline V gene data show CDR1 as SGHTA and CDR2 as FQGTGA.

This clonotype occurred many times. This sequence joins TRBV20-1 and TRBJ2-3, with D unresolved. Germline V gives CDR1 DFQATT, CDR2 SNEGSKA (reference sequence). CDR3 length: 13 amino acids. V lost 2 bases to trimming and J lost 1 base, with 7 bases between them. The CDR3 is CSARPTGTDTQYF. In DNA, the CDR3 is TGCAGTGCTAGACCGACGGGCACAGATACGCAGTATTTT.

This clonotype was counted at least ten times. The chain combines TRBV5-1 with TRBJ1-4; D not resolved. Germline CDR1 and CDR2: SGHRS and YFSETQ. Trimming shortened V by 1 base and J by 6 bases, and 16 bases separated the two germline ends. The CDR3 length is 16 residues. The DNA of the CDR3 is TGCGCCAGCAGCTTGAATCCTGCGTCCTTCGATGAAAAACTGTTTTTT. Its translation: CASSLNPASFDEKLFF.

This chain links TRBV7-8 with TRBJ2-3; D not certain. CDR1 is SGHVS, CDR2 FQNEAQ, per germline. V shed 2 bases and J shed 2 bases, with 8 bases lying between them. This CDR3 has 14 amino acids. The CDR3 protein is CASSLFKVTDTQYF. CDR3 in DNA: TGTGCCAGCAGCTTATTTAAGGTCACAGATACGCAGTATTTT.

At least ten counts were recorded for this clonotype. The chain has TRBV20-1 and TRBJ2-2; possible D gene TRBD2, 7 bases. Per the germline V gene, CDR1 is DFQATT and CDR2 is SNEGSKA (reference sequence). The CDR3 is 14 amino acids. Trimming cost V 4 bases and J 1 base, with 10 bases left between them. In DNA, the CDR3 is TGCAGTGCTAAGGGGGGGCTGAACACCGGGGAGCTGTTTTTT. Translating it yields CSAKGGLNTGELFF.

The rearrangement links TRBV4-2 to TRBJ2-5; D perhaps matches TRBD2 (5 bases). The germline V gene encodes CDR1 LGHNA and CDR2 YNFKEQ. The CDR3 length is 18 residues. With 3 bases removed from V and 5 bases from J, the gap between germline ends came to 25 bases. The CDR3 coding sequence is TGTGCCAGCAGCCAGGAACCCATTGGGCCAGCATGGGAGGAGACCCAGTACTTC. Translated, it gives CASSQEPIGPAWEETQYF.

This rearrangement joins TRBV7-2 to TRBJ2-3; D ambiguous. V lost 4 bases, J lost 5 bases, and 10 bases lay in between. Germline V CDR1 and CDR2: SGHTA, FQGNSA. The CDR3 covers 13 residues. The CDR3 DNA reads as TGTGCCAGCAGCTACTCTTCGGGAGATACGCAGTATTTT. Residues: CASSYSSGDTQYF.

This chain links TRBV29-1 with TRBJ2-1, with D unresolved. The germline V and J ends were trimmed by 8 bases and 0 bases, with 14 bases remaining between them. Germline CDR1 and CDR2: SQVTM and ANQGSEA. The CDR3 runs to 14 residues. For the CDR3, the DNA is TGCAGCTCCGAAGGAGAGAGCTCCTACAATGAGCAGTTCTTC. Protein sequence: CSSEGESSYNEQFF.

The chain joins TRBV27 to TRBJ1-1; D possibly corresponds to TRBD1 (6 bases). Trimming pared 10 bases from V and 11 bases from J, leaving 23 bases between. Germline CDR1 and CDR2: MNHEY and SMNVEV (reference sequence). The CDR3 totals 13 residues. CDR3 in DNA: TGTGCCACCCATGATATCACAGGGCTAAGGGCTTTCTTT. Amino acids: CATHDITGLRAFF.